These 13 T cell receptor beta chains originate from one sample sequenced in a study of cytomegalovirus exposure and HLA in healthy donors. Primers: 60 Vbeta forward and 13 Jbeta reverse. TCRdb's table, derived via immunoSEQ multiplex PCR, lists solely in-frame clones and lacks some. This table has some 140,000 clones, approximately 80% appearing once. The sequenced material came from PBMCs. These TCRs come from a man aged 30 to 39 in good health and CMV-seropositive.

The chain employs TRBV6-5 and TRBJ1-5; weak D call: TRBD1 (6 bases). The CDR3 is 14 residues long. V dropped 5 bases and J dropped 3 bases, with 11 bases sitting between them. The germline CDR1 and CDR2 sequences are MNHEY and SVGAGI. CDR3 amino acids: CASSLRDNNQPQHF. The CDR3 nucleotides read TGTGCCAGCAGTCTCCGGGACAACAATCAGCCCCAGCATTTT.

This clone was seen a handful of times. The chain recombines TRBV25-1 with TRBJ1-1, with D unclear. Germline V gene data show CDR1 as MGHDK and CDR2 as SYGVNS. Trimming cost V 4 bases and J 1 base, with 10 bases left between them. The CDR3 has 14 residues. The CDR3 sequence: CASSGPGRNTEAFF. For the CDR3, the DNA is TGTGCCAGCAGTGGCCCCGGGAGGAACACTGAAGCTTTCTTT.

The rearrangement links TRBV7-6 to TRBJ1-3; D unclear. V lost 1 base and J lost 2, with 9 bases in between. Germline CDR1 reads SGHVS; CDR2 reads FNYEAQ. The CDR3 has 15 amino acids. For the CDR3, the DNA is TGTGCCAGCAGCTTAGATTGGCAACCTGGAAACACCATATATTTT. Protein product: CASSLDWQPGNTIYF.

The chain employs TRBV30 and TRBJ2-5; 11 nucleotides agree with TRBD1. V shed 8 bases, J shed 3 bases, and the junction held 5 bases outside the gene matches. The germline V gene has CDR1 GTSNPN and CDR2 SVGIG (reference sequence). CDR3 length: 13 amino acids. The CDR3 is CAVRTGGKETQYF. The CDR3 nucleotides read TGTGCCGTAAGGACAGGGGGCAAAGAGACCCAGTACTTC.

The chain carries TRBV5-1 and TRBJ2-7; 9 bases are a match to TRBD1. V gave up 4 bases and J gave up 3 bases; unmatched junction bases: 11. This CDR3 has 16 residues. CDR1 is SGHRS, CDR2 YFSETQ, per germline. This chain's CDR3 is CASSPRAGDRVYEQYF. CDR3 coding DNA: TGCGCCAGCAGCCCGCGCGCTGGGGACAGGGTCTACGAGCAGTACTTC.

A few counts support this clone. V usage is TRBV28 and J usage is TRBJ1-2; D might be TRBD1 (6 bases). This CDR3 spans 14 amino acids. Per germline, CDR1 MDHEN and CDR2 SYDVKM. V lost 3 bases, J lost 8 bases, and 16 bases lay in between. Written as DNA, the CDR3 is TGTGCCAGCAGTTTCGGGGGGGCCCTGGTCGGCTACACCTTC. It codes for CASSFGGALVGYTF.

The chain couples TRBV30 to TRBJ2-7, with TRBD2 matching 10 bases. With V trimmed by 1 base and J by 6 bases, 3 bases remained unmatched. CDR3 length equals 13 residues. Germline-derived CDR1 and CDR2 are GTSNPN and SVGIG (reference sequence). CDR3 residues: CAWSGGLASEQYF. CDR3 bases: TGTGCCTGGAGTGGGGGACTAGCGAGCGAGCAGTACTTC. The variable domain in full, with the rest retrieved from reference TRBV30 and TRBJ2-7, is SQTIHQWPATLVQPVGSPLSLECTVEGTSNPNLYWYRQAAGRGLQLLFYSVGIGQISSEVPQNLSASRPQDRQFILSSKKLLLSDSGFYLCAWSGGLASEQYFGPGTRLTVT.

The gene calls are TRBV12-5 and TRBJ2-7; D is uncertain. CDR1 is LGHNT and CDR2 is FRNRAP in the germline V gene. Trimming took 7 bases from V and 7 from J, leaving 20 bases between them. This CDR3 is built from 14 residues. The chain's CDR3 is CASDLPLRPGEQYF. CDR3 nucleotides: TGTGCTAGTGATCTTCCCCTGAGGCCTGGGGAGCAGTACTTC.

The J gene is TRBJ1-5, the V gene TRBV11-2; D perhaps matches TRBD1 (6 bases). V was pared by 5 bases and J by 0 bases, with 11 bases between. CDR1 and CDR2 from the germline V gene are SGHAT and FQNNGV. This CDR3 comprises 15 residues. CDR3 sequence: CASSLQGYSNQPQHF. The DNA for the CDR3 is TGTGCCAGCAGCCTACAGGGATATAGCAATCAGCCCCAGCATTTT.

The J gene is TRBJ2-7, the V gene TRBV27; 10 bases map to TRBD1. V was clipped by 5 bases and J by 0 bases; unmatched bases: 4. Looked up from germline, CDR1 is MNHEY and CDR2 is SMNVEV (reference sequence). The CDR3 is made up of 15 amino acids. CDR3 DNA: TGTGCCAGCAGTGGGGGACAGGGGATCTCCTACGAGCAGTACTTC. This sequence encodes CASSGGQGISYEQYF.

This chain connects TRBV6-1 to TRBJ1-5, with 7 bases aligning to TRBD1. This CDR3 has 14 amino acids. From germline, CDR1 is MNHNS and CDR2 SASEGT. Trimming took 4 bases from V and 6 from J; bases not matched to a gene: 6. The CDR3 DNA reads TGTGCCAGCAGTGCTGAGACAGGGTTTCAGCCCCAGCATTTT. The encoded protein is CASSAETGFQPQHF.

The J gene is TRBJ2-2, the V gene TRBV5-5; no reliable D call. The germline CDR1 and CDR2 sequences are SGHKS and YYEKEE (reference sequence). The CDR3 spans 12 residues. V lost 1 base and J 8 bases, leaving 6 bases between the germline ends. The CDR3 protein is CASSLNRGELFF. CDR3 sequence (DNA): TGTGCCAGCAGCTTGAATCGTGGGGAGCTGTTTTTT.

Turning to this clone: The same CDR3 also results from other DNA sequences found in this sample. The J gene is TRBJ1-1, the V gene TRBV7-9; no definite D call. Per the germline V gene, CDR1 is SEHNR and CDR2 is FQNEAQ (reference sequence). The CDR3 spans 13 residues. Between the trimmed V and J ends, which lost 2 bases and 2 bases, there was a span of 6 bases. CDR3 DNA sequence: TGTGCCAGCAGCTTACAGGAAAACACTGAAGCTTTCTTT. Residues: CASSLQENTEAFF.